This T cell receptor beta chain originates from a study of blood T cell repertoires in COVID-19. Turning to the study itself: Whether acute or convalescent, the COVID-19 samples came from the United States, Italy and Spain. From T cells, B-cell-depleted T cells, or PBMCs came the material, which was cDNA or gDNA.

Assay used: immunoSEQ multiplex PCR; TCRdb lists only in-frame clones, some missing. Here the sample spans about 110,000 clones, 84% being singletons. J gave up 2 bases and V 0 bases, and 11 bases lay outside the gene matches. CDR1 is ENHRY and CDR2 is SYGVKD in the germline V gene. The CDR3 is 18 residues long. The chain combines TRBV10-3 with TRBJ2-3; 7 nucleotides match TRBD2. The sequence derives from a woman older than 75 with active or convalescent COVID-19. The sequenced sample consisted of peripheral blood. The CDR3 sequence is CAISESMRGGSLTDTQYF. CDR3 in DNA: TGTGCCATCAGTGAGTCTATGAGGGGCGGGAGCCTCACAGATACGCAGTATTTT.